The 20 T cell receptor beta chains given below trace back to one sample, sequenced in a study of shared clonotypes between healthy human individuals (dated by TCRdb to 2019 to 2021). Preparation of the library involved the immunoSEQ multiplex PCR assay. TCRdb limited this immuneACCESS table to in-frame rearrangements with V and J called. A share of clones is missing; checked studies link under half to unresolved V genes, and the rest is unexplained. The sample contains roughly 300,000 clones, more than 60% of them found a single time. Clones ranked in the top ten supply roughly a tenth of the sample. The sequencing sample was made of memory CD4+ T cells sorted from blood. The cell subset or site label, read with the paper, signifies: CD45RA-negative fraction. The receptors derive from a man aged 25 to 40 in good health.

The V and J genes are TRBV7-6 and TRBJ2-2, with 14 bases that match TRBD2. Losses at the gene ends were 5 bases for V and 7 bases for J; bases not matched to a gene: 6. Germline loops: CDR1 SGHVS, CDR2 FNYEAQ. The CDR3 length is 16 residues. CDR3 amino acids: CASSEGLAGGVGELFF. The CDR3 DNA is TGTGCCAGCAGCGAAGGACTAGCGGGAGGCGTCGGGGAGCTGTTTTTT.

This sequence joins TRBV7-9 and TRBJ1-2; 7 bases are shared with TRBD1. V lost 6 bases and J lost 3; bases outside the gene matches: 7. Germline lookup yields CDR1 SEHNR and CDR2 FQNEAQ (reference sequence). The CDR3 contains 14 residues. The CDR3, as DNA: TGTGCCAGCAGTTACCAGGGGGGCCACTATGGCTACACCTTC. It translates to CASSYQGGHYGYTF.

This chain joins TRBV30 and TRBJ1-2; possible D gene TRBD1, 5 bases. V was clipped by 4 bases and J by 4 bases, with 16 bases between them. The CDR3 is 14 residues long. Germline CDR1 is GTSNPN and CDR2 is SVGIG (reference sequence). The CDR3 DNA reads as TGTGCCTGGAATTTGGGCGGGGGGAGCTATGGCTACACCTTC. Translating it yields CAWNLGGGSYGYTF.

The chain uses TRBV4-1 and TRBJ1-3, with TRBD1 as a possible D gene (6 bases). With 4 bases removed from V and 4 bases from J, the gap between germline ends came to 14 bases. The CDR3 is made up of 15 amino acids. Germline V CDR1 and CDR2: MGHRA, YSYEKL. CDR3 region: CASSRLMGAGNTIYF. The CDR3 region has the DNA TGCGCCAGCAGCCGCCTCATGGGGGCCGGAAACACCATATATTTT.

This clone was seen a handful of times. The CDR3 DNA follows: TGTGCCAGCAGCTTAGTGACACTTCAAGAGACCCAGTACTTC. Translated: CASSLVTLQETQYF. The chain employs TRBV13 and TRBJ2-5; D is unclear. The CDR3 extends over 14 amino acids. The ends were cut back, 1 base at V and 2 bases at J, with 8 bases in the middle. CDR1 is PRHDT, CDR2 FYEKMQ, per germline (reference sequence).

This clone occurred once. J is TRBJ2-1 and V is TRBV7-8; D possibly corresponds to TRBD2 (6 bases). The germline V gene encodes CDR1 SGHVS and CDR2 FQNEAQ. The CDR3 runs to 14 residues. Trimming left V 1 base short and J 6 bases short, with 10 bases between. This chain's CDR3 is CASSLGGTSNEQFF. CDR3 sequence (DNA): TGTGCCAGCAGCTTAGGGGGGACTTCCAATGAGCAGTTCTTC.

The V call is TRBV30, the J call TRBJ2-3, with D possibly being TRBD1 (6 bases). The CDR3 runs to 17 residues. Germline-derived CDR1 and CDR2 are GTSNPN and SVGIG (reference sequence). V lost 0 bases and J 4 bases, leaving 20 bases between the germline ends. The CDR3: CAWSVAVGGVAPDTQYF. The CDR3 DNA is TGTGCCTGGAGTGTAGCAGTAGGGGGAGTGGCTCCAGATACGCAGTATTTT. Using reference TRBV30 and TRBJ2-3 for the parts outside the CDR3, the full variable domain is SQTIHQWPATLVQPVGSPLSLECTVEGTSNPNLYWYRQAAGRGLQLLFYSVGIGQISSEVPQNLSASRPQDRQFILSSKKLLLSDSGFYLCAWSVAVGGVAPDTQYFGPGTRLTVL.

The V and J genes are TRBV11-3 and TRBJ2-2; possible D gene TRBD2, 5 bases. V lost 8 bases, J lost 2 bases, and 9 bases lay in between. The CDR3 covers 13 residues. From germline, CDR1 is SGHNT and CDR2 YENEEA. CDR3 protein: CASRDYNTGELFF. In DNA, the CDR3 is TGTGCCAGCCGAGACTATAACACCGGGGAGCTGTTTTTT.

The chain couples TRBV11-2 to TRBJ2-7, with no clear D. CDR3 size: 14 residues. CDR1 and CDR2 (germline): SGHAT, FQNNGV. The ends were cut back, 5 bases at V and 3 bases at J, with 14 bases in the middle. As DNA, the CDR3 is TGTGCCAGCAGCCCATTGGTCCGTCTCTACGAGCAGTACTTC. Its protein product is CASSPLVRLYEQYF.

The V call is TRBV27, the J call TRBJ2-3; no reliable D call. Deletions cut 5 bases from V and 2 bases from J, with 8 bases between. In germline, CDR1 is MNHEY, CDR2 SMNVEV (reference sequence). There are 13 residues in the CDR3. The CDR3 reads CASSQGNTDTQYF. CDR3 nucleotide sequence: TGTGCCAGCAGTCAAGGTAACACAGATACGCAGTATTTT.

This clone was detected only once. The CDR3 DNA reads TGCGCCAGCAGCTTAGACAATTATAGCAATCAGCCCCAGCATTTT. Translated, it gives CASSLDNYSNQPQHF. The chain couples TRBV5-1 to TRBJ1-5; D gene unclear. V dropped 2 bases and J dropped 0 bases, with 9 bases sitting between them. Germline V CDR1 and CDR2: SGHRS, YFSETQ. The CDR3 is made up of 15 amino acids.

The chain joins TRBV9 to TRBJ2-1, with 7 bases lining up with TRBD2. Germline V gene sequence: CDR1 SGDLS, CDR2 YYNGEE. J was trimmed by 6 bases and V by 4 bases; bases with no gene match: 16. The CDR3 has 17 amino acids. The chain's CDR3 is CASSPRLGGEGGNEQFF. CDR3 DNA sequence: TGTGCCAGCAGCCCCCGTTTGGGGGGGGAGGGAGGCAATGAGCAGTTCTTC.

This chain joins TRBV6-1 and TRBJ1-4; D is ambiguous. Germline CDR1 reads MNHNS; CDR2 reads SASEGT. The CDR3 is made up of 13 amino acids. V lost 8 bases to trimming and J lost 1 base, with 8 bases between them. The CDR3 coding sequence is TGTGCCAGCTGCGGGGTAACTAATGAAAAACTGTTTTTT. Encoded protein: CASCGVTNEKLFF.

The table lists this clone with a few counts. CDR3 coding DNA: TGCAGCGTTTCCCCGGTAACTAGCGGGAGTGGAGAGACCCAGTACTTC. It encodes CSVSPVTSGSGETQYF. The chain has TRBV29-1 and TRBJ2-5; 11 bases fit TRBD2. The CDR3 has 16 amino acids. Trimming removed 5 bases from V and 4 bases from J; junction bases left unmatched: 12. Germline CDR1 and CDR2: SQVTM and ANQGSEA. Full variable domain (missing parts from reference TRBV29-1 and TRBJ2-5): SAVISQKPSRDICQRGTSLTIQCQVDSQVTMMFWYRQQPGQSLTLIATANQGSEATYESGFVIDKFPISRPNLTFSTLTVSNMSPEDSSIYLCSVSPVTSGSGETQYFGPGTRLLVL.

The chain has TRBV27 and TRBJ1-3, with D perhaps TRBD1 (6 bases). CDR1 is MNHEY, CDR2 SMNVEV, per germline (reference sequence). Deletions cut 6 bases from V and 4 bases from J, with 13 bases between. The CDR3 contains 14 residues. In nucleotides, the CDR3 is TGTGCCAGCAGGCCCGGGGGGGGCGGAAACACCATATATTTT. It specifies CASRPGGGGNTIYF.

This clone was found once. The chain recombines TRBV7-9 with TRBJ2-7; maybe TRBD1 (5 bases). In germline, CDR1 is SEHNR, CDR2 FQNEAQ (reference sequence). Trimming pared 4 bases from V and 3 bases from J, leaving 16 bases between. This CDR3 has 15 amino acids. CDR3 sequence: CASSSAGWIFYEQYF. CDR3 nucleotides: TGTGCCAGCAGCTCTGCAGGGTGGATTTTCTACGAGCAGTACTTC.

The genes are TRBV6-6 and TRBJ2-5; D uncertain. The CDR3 covers 14 residues. Germline V gives CDR1 MNHNY, CDR2 SVGAGI (reference sequence). V lost 2 bases to trimming and J lost 3 bases, with 10 bases between them. The CDR3 here is CASSYGTAEETQYF. CDR3 nucleotides: TGTGCCAGCAGTTACGGAACAGCTGAAGAGACCCAGTACTTC.

The chain carries TRBV9 and TRBJ2-5, with 7 bases fitting TRBD2. The junction had 4 bases not matched to a gene; V was cut back by 0 bases and J by 2 bases. Germline loops: CDR1 SGDLS, CDR2 YYNGEE. This CDR3 spans 15 amino acids. This CDR3 is CASSVAPAGQETQYF. The CDR3 coding sequence is TGTGCCAGCAGCGTAGCGCCAGCGGGGCAAGAGACCCAGTACTTC. The full variable domain, rest sourced from reference TRBV9 and TRBJ2-5, is DSGVTQTPKHLITATGQRVTLRCSPRSGDLSVYWYQQSLDQGLQFLIQYYNGEERAKGNILERFSAQQFPDLHSELNLSSLELGDSALYFCASSVAPAGQETQYFGPGTRLLVL.

J is TRBJ1-5 and V is TRBV6-1; D is unclear. Deletions cut 1 base from V and 9 bases from J, with 19 bases between. This CDR3 has 16 residues. Germline CDR1 MNHNS, CDR2 SASEGT. The CDR3 region is CASSEGTLGIIWPQHF. The DNA of the CDR3 is TGTGCCAGCAGTGAAGGAACACTAGGTATTATTTGGCCCCAGCATTTT.

This clone was observed at least ten times. The rearrangement links TRBV5-1 to TRBJ2-7; 9 nucleotides match TRBD2. CDR3 length equals 15 residues. In germline, CDR1 is SGHRS, CDR2 YFSETQ. V lost 5 bases, J lost 6 bases, and 12 bases stayed unmatched. CDR3 sequence reads: CASRESGTSSFEQYF. CDR3 nucleotides: TGCGCCAGCAGAGAATCCGGGACTAGCAGCTTCGAGCAGTACTTC.